This entry lists 3 T cell receptor beta chains sequenced from one sample in a study of control samples from healthy donors and cancer patients. Only in-frame clones appear in the TCRdb table, and some are missing; sequencing was by immunoSEQ multiplex PCR. Of about 55,000 clones listed, 85% to 95% are singletons. Specimen: blood. These TCRs come from a man in his thirties or forties in good health.

On this clone: Other nucleotide sequences in the sample specify the same CDR3. The chain carries TRBV19 and TRBJ1-5, with D possibly being TRBD1 (6 bases). This CDR3 spans 17 amino acids. Germline loops: CDR1 LNHDA, CDR2 SQIVND (reference sequence). Trimming left V 6 bases short and J 2 bases short, with 20 bases between. CDR3 sequence (DNA): TGTGCCAGTAGGGGCCGGGGGGGGGCTGGTGGCAATCAGCCCCAGCATTTT. Protein sequence: CASRGRGGAGGNQPQHF.

V usage is TRBV28 and J usage is TRBJ1-6; D is ambiguous. The CDR3 is 12 residues long. Trimming removed 3 bases at V and 14 bases at J, with 11 bases between. Germline V CDR1 and CDR2: MDHEN, SYDVKM. CDR3 sequence reads: CASSFVGLALHF. The CDR3 nucleotides read TGTGCCAGCAGTTTTGTCGGGCTGGCCCTCCACTTT.

The chain links TRBV5-1 to TRBJ2-5, with 9 bases identical to TRBD2. Germline CDR1 reads SGHRS; CDR2 reads YFSETQ. With V trimmed by 7 bases and J by 5 bases, 9 bases remained unmatched. This CDR3 contains 14 residues. The CDR3 spells CASATSGAYETQYF. CDR3 sequence (DNA): TGCGCCAGCGCGACTAGCGGAGCGTACGAGACCCAGTACTTC.